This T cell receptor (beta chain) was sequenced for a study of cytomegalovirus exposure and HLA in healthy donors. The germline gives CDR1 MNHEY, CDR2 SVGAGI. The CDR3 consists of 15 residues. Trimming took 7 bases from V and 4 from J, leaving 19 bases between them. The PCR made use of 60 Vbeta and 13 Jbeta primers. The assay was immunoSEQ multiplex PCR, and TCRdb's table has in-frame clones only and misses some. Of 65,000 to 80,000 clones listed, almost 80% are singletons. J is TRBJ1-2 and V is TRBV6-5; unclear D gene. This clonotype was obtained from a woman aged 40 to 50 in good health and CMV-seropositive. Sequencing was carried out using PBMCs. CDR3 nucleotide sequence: TGTGCCAGCACTGATTCCGGGAAGGTTGGCTATGGCTACACCTTC. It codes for CASTDSGKVGYGYTF.